This TCR beta chain was sequenced for a study of blood T cells in healthy people across ages. Notes on this clonotype: Its antigen remains unidentified.

Study observations and caveats: The study could not conclusively compare naive and antigen-experienced cells, given its unsorted PBMCs.

Germline CDR1 is SGHRS and CDR2 is YFSETQ. This CDR3 is 11 amino acids long. Trimming cost V 4 bases and J 7 bases, with 9 bases left between them. PCR was performed a second time for about 7 to 12 cycles using a sample-barcoded 5' primer and a J-beta primer mix. TCRdb reanalysed the 5' RACE reads using MiXCR and keeps one entry per CDR3 protein. The sample lists approximately 800,000 distinct CDR3 sequences; approximately 59% were seen once. The specimen was blood. This receptor was identified in a man aged 25-40 years in good health. This sequence joins TRBV5-1 and TRBJ2-7; D gene uncertain. The DNA for the CDR3 is TGCGCCAGCAGCCGGACGGTTGAGCAGTACTTC. It codes for CASSRTVEQYF.